This section outlines one T cell receptor (beta chain) sequence together with its context. The junction departs from the called germline gene at one end, perhaps through a read error. The CDR3 is made up of 16 amino acids. The germline V gene encodes CDR1 SGDLS and CDR2 YYNGEE. This entry comes from a study of blood T cell repertoires in COVID-19. Study background: The samples span acute and convalescent COVID-19 from the United States, Italy and Spain. PBMCs, B-cell-depleted T cells, or T cells were the source of the cDNA or gDNA that made up the material.

In the study's own analysis: From reference gene primer amplification, estimates of nucleated cell counts were derived. Method: immunoSEQ multiplex PCR; TCRdb's copy keeps in-frame clones and lacks some. The DNA was the basis for D and trimming; V, J and clone size are from that table. The sample has 150,000 or so clones; about 79% are singletons. The sequencing sample was made of peripheral blood. The clonotype was recovered from a woman in her forties or fifties with acute or convalescent COVID-19. The V call is TRBV9, the J call TRBJ2-1, with 9 bases fitting TRBD1. CDR3 bases: TGTGCCAGCGGCGTTGAGACAGGGGGGGCTCCCAATGAGCAGTTCTTC. Residues: CASGVETGGAPNEQFF.